What follows are 20 T cell receptor beta chains derived from one specimen sequenced in a study of shared clonotypes between healthy human individuals. Sequencing was performed with immunoSEQ multiplex PCR; in TCRdb, only in-frame clones are kept and a portion is missing. The table lists 600,000 to 750,000 clones, 72% of them singletons. The sequencing input was memory CD4+ T cells sorted from blood. The subset is: CD45RA-negative fraction. Receptors were obtained from a woman younger than 45 in good health.

This clone was seen only once. The V gene is TRBV19, the J gene TRBJ1-2; 9 positions match TRBD1. The junction had 5 bases not matched to a gene; V was cut back by 8 bases and J by 4 bases. Germline CDR1 is LNHDA and CDR2 is SQIVND (reference sequence). This CDR3 is 13 amino acids long. Written as DNA, the CDR3 is TGTGCCAGTCGGACAGGGGTTGCCTATGGCTACACCTTC. Translating gives CASRTGVAYGYTF.

The sample holds a few counts of this clone. The V gene is TRBV27, the J gene TRBJ2-7; D is tentatively TRBD1 or TRBD2 (5 bases each). Germline V gives CDR1 MNHEY, CDR2 SMNVEV (reference sequence). The CDR3 is made up of 13 amino acids. Trimming cost V 6 bases and J 2 bases, with 11 bases left between them. The CDR3 region is CASSRDVPYEQYF. The CDR3 DNA reads as TGTGCCAGCAGCCGGGACGTCCCCTACGAGCAGTACTTC.

This clone was detected ten times or more. The chain carries TRBV6-1 and TRBJ1-2, with TRBD1 identical over 10 bases. The CDR3 is 15 amino acids. Unmatched junction bases numbered 9, after V lost 5 bases and J lost 6 bases. The germline V gene has CDR1 MNHNS and CDR2 SASEGT. The CDR3 reads CASSMGQGLPNGYTF. The CDR3 DNA sequence: TGTGCCAGCAGTATGGGACAGGGGTTACCCAATGGCTACACCTTC.

The gene calls are TRBV28 and TRBJ1-1; possibly TRBD1 for D (5 bases). The CDR3 covers 11 residues. CDR1 and CDR2 from the germline V gene are MDHEN and SYDVKM. V gave up 7 bases and J gave up 11 bases, with 14 bases separating them. DNA for the CDR3: TGTGCCAGCACATTTCAGGGTTGGGCTTTCTTT. It translates to CASTFQGWAFF.

This chain uses TRBV29-1 with TRBJ1-3; 12 bases fit TRBD1. This CDR3 is 19 amino acids long. J gave up 1 base and V 5 bases, and 15 bases lay outside the gene matches. Germline CDR1 reads SQVTM; CDR2 reads ANQGSEA. CDR3 region: CSVLMGTGGRIVSGNTIYF. The CDR3, as DNA: TGCAGCGTTCTAATGGGGACAGGGGGCCGGATTGTGTCTGGAAACACCATATATTTT. Looking up the rest from reference TRBV29-1 and TRBJ1-3 gives the full variable domain: SAVISQKPSRDICQRGTSLTIQCQVDSQVTMMFWYRQQPGQSLTLIATANQGSEATYESGFVIDKFPISRPNLTFSTLTVSNMSPEDSSIYLCSVLMGTGGRIVSGNTIYFGEGSWLTVV.

V usage is TRBV11-3 and J usage is TRBJ1-1; D unclear. V was clipped by 1 base and J by 4 bases, with 7 bases between them. The germline gives CDR1 SGHNT, CDR2 YENEEA. The CDR3 sequence is 13 residues long. CDR3 in amino acids: CASSLVAGTEAFF. In nucleotides, the CDR3 is TGTGCCAGCAGCTTAGTCGCGGGCACTGAAGCTTTCTTT.

This chain joins TRBV5-1 and TRBJ2-3; D possibly corresponds to TRBD1 (7 bases). Germline V gives CDR1 SGHRS, CDR2 YFSETQ. The V gene lost 0 bases and the J gene lost 1 base, with 12 bases spanning the gap. The CDR3 runs 16 residues. The CDR3 nucleotides are TGCGCCAGCAGCTTGGCTCAGGGGGGAGGCACAGATACGCAGTATTTT. Translation: CASSLAQGGGTDTQYF.

The J gene is TRBJ1-5, the V gene TRBV12-2; the table assigns TRBD1, which was not confirmed against the DNA. TRBV12-2 is described as a pseudogene. The CDR3 is 21 residues long. The CDR3 coding sequence is TGTGCAAGTCGCTTAGAGAGAGGCTCCGGGACAAAGGGACCTAGCAATCAGCCCCAGCATTTT. This sequence encodes CASRLERGSGTKGPSNQPQHF.

This clone was seen a single time. The CDR3 loop is CASSRTEAFF. In DNA, the CDR3 is TGTGCCAGCTCACGTACTGAAGCTTTCTTT. This chain links TRBV6-1 with TRBJ1-1; D is undetermined. Germline V gene data show CDR1 as MNHNS and CDR2 as SASEGT. V lost 8 bases and J 5 bases, leaving 6 bases between the germline ends. This CDR3 has 10 amino acids.

This clone occurred a few times. The rearrangement links TRBV4-1 to TRBJ1-5; D call uncertain. V shed 4 bases and J shed 5 bases, with 12 bases lying between them. CDR1 MGHRA and CDR2 YSYEKL come from the germline V gene. The CDR3 length is 14 residues. CDR3 nucleotides: TGCGCCAGCAGCCGGCGGGCGGAGGATCAGCCCCAGCATTTT. Translating gives CASSRRAEDQPQHF.

The chain recombines TRBV10-3 with TRBJ2-3, with D uncertain. V lost 7 bases, J lost 2 bases, and 16 bases lay in between. The CDR3 totals 15 residues. Germline CDR1 reads ENHRY; CDR2 reads SYGVKD. CDR3 protein: CAINGGERTTDTQYF. The CDR3 DNA reads as TGTGCCATCAATGGTGGGGAAAGAACCACAGATACGCAGTATTTT.

V usage is TRBV27 and J usage is TRBJ2-6; 8 bases are a match to TRBD1. This CDR3 has 17 residues. CDR1 and CDR2 from the germline V gene are MNHEY and SMNVEV (reference sequence). Losses at the gene ends were 4 bases for V and 0 bases for J; bases not matched to a gene: 5. Written as DNA, the CDR3 is TGTGCCAGCAGTTGGGGACAGGCCAGCTCTGGGGCCAACGTCCTGACTTTC. This encodes CASSWGQASSGANVLTF.

This chain joins TRBV4-1 and TRBJ2-7, with D tentatively TRBD2 (5 bases). Deletions cut 1 base from V and 3 bases from J, with 16 bases between. In germline, CDR1 is MGHRA, CDR2 YSYEKL. CDR3 length: 16 residues. CDR3 DNA sequence: TGCGCCAGCAGCCAAGTGGATCCGGGGTGGGGCTACGAGCAGTACTTC. Translation: CASSQVDPGWGYEQYF.

The chain couples TRBV18 to TRBJ1-4, with 9 bases fitting TRBD1. The CDR3 has 15 amino acids. J was trimmed by 8 bases and V by 5 bases; bases with no gene match: 9. Looked up from germline, CDR1 is KGHSH and CDR2 is LQKENI. The CDR3 loop is CASSNSGTGFEKLFF. Here the CDR3 DNA reads TGTGCCAGCTCAAACTCCGGGACAGGGTTCGAAAAACTGTTTTTT.

The chain uses TRBV4-2 and TRBJ2-6; D is uncertain. Deletions cut 2 bases from V and 1 base from J, with 0 bases between. The CDR3 has 13 amino acids. Germline V lookup: CDR1 LGHNA, CDR2 YNFKEQ. CDR3 loop: CASSQSGANVLTF. CDR3 coding DNA: TGTGCCAGCAGCCAATCTGGGGCCAACGTCCTGACTTTC.

Only one count was recorded for this clone. The rearrangement uses TRBV11-2 and TRBJ2-5; 7 bases are shared with TRBD1. The CDR3 consists of 14 residues. J lost 0 bases, V lost 4 bases, and 2 bases had no gene match. The V gene's germline CDR1 is SGHAT and CDR2 FQNNGV. The CDR3 sequence: CASSSQGHQETQYF. The CDR3 DNA is TGTGCCAGCAGCTCACAGGGGCACCAAGAGACCCAGTACTTC.

The chain couples TRBV9 to TRBJ1-1, with TRBD1 as a possible D gene (5 bases). Germline V gives CDR1 SGDLS, CDR2 YYNGEE. V gave up 3 bases and J gave up 5 bases, with 11 bases separating them. The CDR3 is made up of 13 amino acids. The CDR3 sequence: CASSASWGTEAFF. DNA for the CDR3: TGTGCCAGCAGCGCGAGTTGGGGGACTGAAGCTTTCTTT. The full variable domain, completed using reference TRBV9 and TRBJ1-1, is DSGVTQTPKHLITATGQRVTLRCSPRSGDLSVYWYQQSLDQGLQFLIQYYNGEERAKGNILERFSAQQFPDLHSELNLSSLELGDSALYFCASSASWGTEAFFGQGTRLTVV.

This chain links TRBV28 with TRBJ1-2; a weak D match, TRBD1 (5 bases). The CDR3 is made up of 12 amino acids. Germline V gene lookup returns CDR1 MDHEN and CDR2 SYDVKM. The CDR3 DNA follows: TGTGTTGTTGCAGGCCAGGGCTATGGCTACACCTTC. Amino acids: CVVAGQGYGYTF.

J is TRBJ2-3 and V is TRBV27, with D hard to call. Looked up from germline, CDR1 is MNHEY and CDR2 is SMNVEV (reference sequence). With 3 bases removed from V and 0 bases from J, the gap between germline ends came to 16 bases. The CDR3 has 17 amino acids. CDR3 residues: CASSFWANIASTDTQYF. In DNA, the CDR3 is TGTGCCAGCAGTTTTTGGGCCAACATCGCTAGCACAGATACGCAGTATTTT.

The rearrangement uses TRBV27 and TRBJ1-2; the D is unclear. CDR3 length equals 15 residues. CDR1 MNHEY and CDR2 SMNVEV come from the germline V gene (reference sequence). Trimming shortened V by 0 bases and J by 8 bases, and 16 bases separated the two germline ends. CDR3 sequence reads: CASSLSRRNARGYTF. The CDR3 DNA follows: TGTGCCAGCAGTTTATCGAGGCGGAACGCGAGGGGCTACACCTTC.